The sample holds one count of the clone carrying this TCR beta chain. The V gene lost 5 bases and the J gene lost 0 bases, with 10 bases spanning the gap. Germline CDR1 and CDR2: SGDLS and YYNGEE. This CDR3 is built from 14 residues. The data were obtained in a study of blood T cell repertoires in COVID-19. Study-level information: Both acute and convalescent COVID-19 samples were obtained from the United States, Italy and Spain. In each case, the material was cDNA or gDNA derived from T cells, B-cell-depleted T cells, or PBMCs.

Original data processing: Amplifying reference gene primers gave estimates of nucleated cell counts. Assay used: immunoSEQ multiplex PCR; TCRdb lists only in-frame clones, some missing. The DNA gave D and trimming, while V, J and clone size come from that table. Here the sample spans approximately 250,000 clones, roughly 90% being singletons. The sequenced sample was peripheral blood. V gene TRBV9 combines with J gene TRBJ2-3; D is perhaps TRBD1 (5 bases). The sequence was collected from a man aged 25-45 years who had recovered from COVID-19. CDR3 sequence: CASRPRASTDTQYF. CDR3 coding DNA: TGTGCCAGCAGACCCAGGGCTAGCACAGATACGCAGTATTTT.